The 7 T cell receptor beta chains below all came from one sample that was sequenced in a study of blood T cell repertoires in COVID-19. Data came from immunoSEQ multiplex PCR; TCRdb stores just in-frame clones and leaves some out. The data hold 150,000 to 200,000 clones, with 75% to 90% observed a single time. The sequenced material came from PBMCs or T cells enriched from blood (not recorded which). Receptors originate from a woman aged 25 to 39 who had recovered from COVID-19.

The V and J genes are TRBV16 and TRBJ1-5, with a tentative D call TRBD1 (5 bases). The ends were cut back, 8 bases at V and 0 bases at J, with 14 bases in the middle. This CDR3 spans 15 amino acids. The germline gives CDR1 KGHSY, CDR2 FQNENV. The CDR3 region has the DNA TGTGCCAGCTGTGCCGGGGGATATAGCAATCAGCCCCAGCATTTT. The encoded protein is CASCAGGYSNQPQHF. Complete variable domain (other parts from reference TRBV16 and TRBJ1-5): GEEVAQTPKHLVRGEGQKAKLYCAPIKGHSYVFWYQQVLKNEFKFLISFQNENVFDETGMPKERFSAKCLPNSPCSLEIQATKLEDSAVYFCASCAGGYSNQPQHFGDGTRLSIL.

The chain is built from TRBV5-1 and TRBJ2-7; TRBD2 is a possible D gene (5 bases). V shed 4 bases and J shed 0 bases, with 17 bases lying between them. The CDR3 totals 16 residues. Germline values: CDR1 SGHRS, CDR2 YFSETQ. The CDR3 loop is CASSPRGSGLSYEQYF. As DNA, the CDR3 is TGCGCCAGCAGCCCCCGTGGAAGCGGCCTCTCCTACGAGCAGTACTTC.

The rearrangement uses TRBV4-2 and TRBJ1-2; 9 nucleotides align to TRBD1. The J segment lost 12 bases and the V segment lost 4 bases, leaving 6 bases of the junction unmatched. CDR1 LGHNA and CDR2 YNFKEQ come from the germline V gene. This CDR3 contains 12 residues. The CDR3 DNA sequence: TGTGCCAGCAGCCTGGGACAGGGATCTCACACCTTC. Encoded protein: CASSLGQGSHTF.

This clone occurred a few times. The rearrangement uses TRBV5-6 and TRBJ2-7, with 7 bases fitting TRBD1. Unmatched junction bases numbered 11, after V lost 0 bases and J lost 2 bases. Germline loops: CDR1 SGHDT, CDR2 YYEEEE. CDR3 length equals 17 residues. The CDR3 spells CASSLGSLGQRTYEQYF. As DNA, the CDR3 is TGTGCCAGCAGCTTGGGAAGTTTGGGACAGCGAACCTACGAGCAGTACTTC.

The chain has TRBV14 and TRBJ1-6; D ambiguous. Germline lookup yields CDR1 SGHDN and CDR2 FVKESK. CDR3 length equals 14 residues. V lost 0 bases and J 9 bases, leaving 9 bases between the germline ends. The CDR3 spells CASSQEHRASPLHF. CDR3 DNA: TGTGCCAGCAGCCAAGAACACAGAGCTTCACCCCTCCACTTT.

CDR3 DNA: TGTGCCAGCAGCCAAGTTCAGGTAATGCAGCCCCAGCATTTT. Amino acid sequence: CASSQVQVMQPQHF. This chain uses TRBV4-2 with TRBJ1-5; D gene ambiguous. Trimming removed 1 base from V and 7 bases from J, with 11 bases in between. Per the germline V gene, CDR1 is LGHNA and CDR2 is YNFKEQ. The CDR3 length is 14 residues.

The genes are TRBV4-3 and TRBJ1-5; no reliable D call. The CDR3 extends over 15 amino acids. The ends were cut back, 0 bases at V and 2 bases at J, with 8 bases in the middle. Germline loops: CDR1 LGHNA, CDR2 YSLEER. CDR3 region: CASSQDRRGNQPQHF. In nucleotides, the CDR3 is TGCGCCAGCAGCCAAGATAGGAGGGGCAATCAGCCCCAGCATTTT.